The T cell receptor beta chain under discussion was sequenced for a study of cytomegalovirus exposure and HLA in healthy donors. Study observations and caveats: Per published reports, the classifier diagnosed cytomegalovirus status with high specificity and sensitivity. A later analysis found that most CMV-associated TCR beta chains appeared HLA-restricted.

The germline gives CDR1 SGHDT, CDR2 YYEEEE. The CDR3 is 12 amino acids. Donors in the study were healthy people who gave bone marrow. To note about this clone: The antigen is unknown. An end of the junction differs from the germline gene, which may be a read error. The same CDR3 also results from other DNA sequences found in this sample.

Vbeta (60) and Jbeta (13) primers were used in the PCR. Libraries were prepared by immunoSEQ multiplex PCR; TCRdb keeps only in-frame clonotypes and omits some of them. The sample contains 200,000 or so clones, 75% to 85% of which appear only once. The chain joins TRBV5-6 to TRBJ1-1; D perhaps matches TRBD1 (5 bases). The TCR originated in a woman between 50 and 59 years old in good health and CMV-seropositive. Sample: PBMCs. CDR3 residues: CASSLRGTEAFF. The DNA for the CDR3 is TGTGCCAGCAGCTTGAGGGGAACTGAAGCCTTCTTT.